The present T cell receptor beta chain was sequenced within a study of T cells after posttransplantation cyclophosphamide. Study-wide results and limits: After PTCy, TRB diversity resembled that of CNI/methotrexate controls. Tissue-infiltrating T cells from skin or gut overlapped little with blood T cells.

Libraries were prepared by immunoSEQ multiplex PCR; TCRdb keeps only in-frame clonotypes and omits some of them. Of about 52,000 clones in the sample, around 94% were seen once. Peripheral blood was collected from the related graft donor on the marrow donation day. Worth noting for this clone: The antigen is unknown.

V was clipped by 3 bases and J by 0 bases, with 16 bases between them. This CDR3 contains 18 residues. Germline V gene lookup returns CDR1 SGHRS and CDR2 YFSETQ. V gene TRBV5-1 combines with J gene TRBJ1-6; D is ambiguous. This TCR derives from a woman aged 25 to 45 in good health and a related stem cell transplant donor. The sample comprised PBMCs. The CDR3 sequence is CASSSGLRASSYNSPLHF. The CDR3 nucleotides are TGCGCCAGCAGCTCGGGGTTAAGGGCGAGCTCCTATAATTCACCCCTCCACTTT. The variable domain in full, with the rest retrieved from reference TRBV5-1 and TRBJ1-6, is KAGVTQTPRYLIKTRGQQVTLSCSPISGHRSVSWYQQTPGQGLQFLFEYFSETQRNKGNFPGRFSGRQFSNSRSEMNVSTLELGDSALYLCASSSGLRASSYNSPLHFGNGTRLTVT.